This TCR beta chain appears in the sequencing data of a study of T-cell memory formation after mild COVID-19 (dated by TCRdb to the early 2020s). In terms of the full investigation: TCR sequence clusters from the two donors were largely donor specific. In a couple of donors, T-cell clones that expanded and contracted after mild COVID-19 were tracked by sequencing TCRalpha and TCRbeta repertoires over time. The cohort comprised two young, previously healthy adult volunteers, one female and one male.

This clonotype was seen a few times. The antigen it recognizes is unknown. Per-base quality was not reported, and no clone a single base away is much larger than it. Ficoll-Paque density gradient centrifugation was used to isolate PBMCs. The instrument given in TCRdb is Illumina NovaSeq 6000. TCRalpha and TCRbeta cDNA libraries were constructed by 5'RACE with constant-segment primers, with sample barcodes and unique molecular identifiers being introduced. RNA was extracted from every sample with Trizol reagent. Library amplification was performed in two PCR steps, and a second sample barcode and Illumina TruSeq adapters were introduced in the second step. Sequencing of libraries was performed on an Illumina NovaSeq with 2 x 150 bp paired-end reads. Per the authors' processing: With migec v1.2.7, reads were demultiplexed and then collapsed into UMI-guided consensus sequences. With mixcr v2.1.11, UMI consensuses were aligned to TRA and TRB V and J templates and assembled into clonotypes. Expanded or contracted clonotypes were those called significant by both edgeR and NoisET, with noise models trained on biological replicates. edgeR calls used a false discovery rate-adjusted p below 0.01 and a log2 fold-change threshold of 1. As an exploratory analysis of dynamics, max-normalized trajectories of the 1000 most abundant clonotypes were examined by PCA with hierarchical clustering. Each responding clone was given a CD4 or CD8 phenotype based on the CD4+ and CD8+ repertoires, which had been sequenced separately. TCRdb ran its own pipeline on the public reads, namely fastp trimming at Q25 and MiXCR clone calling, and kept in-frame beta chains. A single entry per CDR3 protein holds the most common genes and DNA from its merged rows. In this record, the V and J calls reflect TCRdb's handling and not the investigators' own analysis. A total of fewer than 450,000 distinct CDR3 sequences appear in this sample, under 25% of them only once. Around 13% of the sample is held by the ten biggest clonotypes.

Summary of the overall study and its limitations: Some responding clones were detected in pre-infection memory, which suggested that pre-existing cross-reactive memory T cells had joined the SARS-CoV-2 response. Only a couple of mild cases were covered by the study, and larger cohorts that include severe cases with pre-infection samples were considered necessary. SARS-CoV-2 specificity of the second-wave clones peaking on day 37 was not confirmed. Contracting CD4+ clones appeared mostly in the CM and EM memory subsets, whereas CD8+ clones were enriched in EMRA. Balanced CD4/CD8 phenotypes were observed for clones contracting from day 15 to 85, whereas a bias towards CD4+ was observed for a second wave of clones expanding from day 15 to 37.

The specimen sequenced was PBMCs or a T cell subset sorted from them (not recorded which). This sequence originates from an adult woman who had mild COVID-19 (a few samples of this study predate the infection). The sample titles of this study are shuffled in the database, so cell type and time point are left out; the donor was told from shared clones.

The nucleotides read TGTGCCAGCAGTCTGGGACAGACAAATTCACCCCTCCACTTT. It encodes CASSLGQTNSPLHF. Recombination joined TRBV12-3 or TRBV12-4 with TRBJ1-6; TRBD1 lines up with 7 middle nucleotides. Trimming leaves V shorter by 5 bases and J shorter by 7 bases, with the junction holding 5 bases beyond the gene matches. Including cysteine and phenylalanine, the CDR3 has 14 amino acids. Only CDR3 DNA remains: 42 bases, in frame from the first base.